This TCR beta chain was identified during a study of somatic mutations in cytotoxic T cells in rheumatoid arthritis. The wider study: Using a FACSAria II or Sony SH800, a portion of the V beta antibody-stained T-cell populations were flow-sorted at nearly 100% purity, and among those populations were V beta1+ cells that were then sequenced for TCRB. Study-wide findings and caveats: CD8+ T-cell clonality showed no significant difference between rheumatoid arthritis patients and age-matched healthy controls. Rheumatoid arthritis patients, but not healthy controls, exhibited increasing CD8+ clonality with age. Each of about an eighth of the roughly 60 patients had a largest CD8+ clone that made up more than 20% of CD8+ cells.

The germline V and J ends were trimmed by 1 base and 0 bases, with 9 bases remaining between them. The CDR3 has 15 residues. Per germline, CDR1 MNHNY and CDR2 SVGAGI (reference sequence). Sequencing was performed with immunoSEQ multiplex PCR; in TCRdb, only in-frame clones are kept and a portion is missing. The profile covers 10,000 to 12,000 clones, with more than 75% appearing a single time and about 12% taken by the ten largest. Points on this clone: Its antigen remains unidentified.

This TCR was recovered from an adult with rheumatoid arthritis. The chain combines TRBV6-6 with TRBJ1-1; the D gene is possibly TRBD1 (5 bases). Sequences were obtained from CD8+ T cells sorted from blood. This CDR3 is CASSYYEGLNTEAFF. CDR3 coding DNA: TGTGCCAGCAGTTACTATGAGGGACTGAACACTGAAGCTTTCTTT.